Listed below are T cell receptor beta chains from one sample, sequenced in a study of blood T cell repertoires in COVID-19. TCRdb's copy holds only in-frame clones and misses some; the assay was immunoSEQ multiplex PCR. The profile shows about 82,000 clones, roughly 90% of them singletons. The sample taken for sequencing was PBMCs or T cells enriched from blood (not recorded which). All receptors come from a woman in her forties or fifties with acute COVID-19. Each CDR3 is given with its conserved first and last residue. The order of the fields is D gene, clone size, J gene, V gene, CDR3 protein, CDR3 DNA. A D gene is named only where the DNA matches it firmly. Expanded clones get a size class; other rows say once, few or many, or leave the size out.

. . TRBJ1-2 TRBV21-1 CASSPRTGGDGYTF TGTGCCAGCAGCCCACGGACAGGGGGGGATGGCTACACCTTC
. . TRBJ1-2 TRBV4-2 CASSKAGDGDFYGYTF TGTGCCAGCAGCAAAGCGGGGGACGGAGATTTCTATGGCTACACCTTC
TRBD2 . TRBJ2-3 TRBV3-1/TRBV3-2 CASSPPFSGRVDTQYF TGTGCCAGCAGCCCCCCCTTTAGCGGGAGGGTGGATACGCAGTATTTT
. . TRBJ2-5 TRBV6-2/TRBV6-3 CASSYPRNYQETQYF TGTGCCAGCAGTTACCCCAGGAATTACCAAGAGACCCAGTACTTC
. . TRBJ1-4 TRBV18 CASSPLRDTRATNEKLFF TGTGCCAGCTCACCTCTCCGGGACACGAGAGCAACTAATGAAAAACTGTTTTTT
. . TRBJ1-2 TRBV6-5 CASSYSEVYNGYTF TGTGCCAGCAGTTACTCGGAGGTCTACAATGGCTACACCTTC
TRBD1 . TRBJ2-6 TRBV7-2 CASSIQGYGANVLTF TGTGCCAGCAGCATACAGGGGTACGGGGCCAACGTCCTGACTTTC
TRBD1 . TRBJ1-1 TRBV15 CATRWAGGTEAFF TGTGCCACCAGATGGGCAGGGGGTACTGAAGCTTTCTTT
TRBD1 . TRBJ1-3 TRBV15 CATSRRYSGTGASGNTIYF TGTGCCACCAGCAGACGCTACTCCGGGACAGGGGCCTCTGGAAACACCATATATTTT
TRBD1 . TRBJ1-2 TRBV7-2 CASSLAKGGRLYGYTF TGTGCCAGCAGCTTAGCGAAAGGGGGCAGGCTCTATGGCTACACCTTC
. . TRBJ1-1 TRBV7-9 CASSPRQSIEAFF TGTGCCAGCAGCCCCCGACAGAGTATAGAAGCTTTCTTT
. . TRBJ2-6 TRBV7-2 CASSLSGGSSGANVLTF TGTGCCAGCAGCTTATCAGGCGGGTCCTCTGGGGCCAACGTCCTGACTTTC
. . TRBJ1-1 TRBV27 CASSLVKGKNTEAFF TGTGCCAGCAGTTTAGTGAAGGGGAAGAACACTGAAGCTTTCTTT
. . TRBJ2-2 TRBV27 CASSLFSGLPGELFF TGTGCCAGCAGTTTATTCTCGGGACTCCCAGGGGAGCTGTTTTTT
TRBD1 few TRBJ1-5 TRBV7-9 CASSFTGDQPQHF TGTGCCAGCAGCTTCACAGGGGATCAGCCCCAGCATTTT
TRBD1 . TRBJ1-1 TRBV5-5 CASSLRDSQAFF TGTGCCAGCAGCCTCCGGGACAGCCAAGCTTTCTTT
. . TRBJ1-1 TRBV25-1 CASSAPFAGLNTEAFF TGTGCCAGCAGTGCGCCCTTCGCAGGATTGAACACTGAAGCTTTCTTT
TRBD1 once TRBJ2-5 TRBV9 CASSEGIGTGGQETQYF TGTGCCAGCAGCGAGGGGATCGGGACAGGGGGCCAAGAGACCCAGTACTTC
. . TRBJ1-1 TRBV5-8 CASSVGWALSTEAFF TGTGCCAGCAGCGTGGGCTGGGCCCTGAGCACTGAAGCTTTCTTT
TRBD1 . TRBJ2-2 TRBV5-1 CASSFRDRLPGELFF TGCGCCAGCAGCTTCCGGGACAGACTCCCCGGGGAGCTGTTTTTT
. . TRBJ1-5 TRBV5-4 CASSMQNQPQHF TGTGCCAGCAGCATGCAGAATCAGCCCCAGCATTTT
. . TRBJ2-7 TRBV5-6 CASTDGFGEQYF TGTGCCAGCACTGACGGCTTCGGGGAGCAGTACTTC